This T cell receptor beta chain originates from a study of T cells in Graves' hyperthyroidism and ophthalmopathy. Exclusion of a patient resulted from uncontrolled infection, other autoimmune disease, pregnancy or lactation. It was RNA transcripts that yielded the amplified TCR beta CDR3 regions. TCR CDR3 regions were first amplified by RT-PCR with HTBI primers. TCRdb analysed the multiplex PCR reads with MiXCR anew, one entry per CDR3 protein. The sample includes over 700,000 distinct CDR3 sequences, 18% of them seen just once. This clonotype was recorded a few times. With a much larger clone just one base away, this may be a read error. The V end lost 4 bases, the J end lost 4 bases, and 8 bases lay between the germline ends. The germline V gene encodes CDR1 KGHSH and CDR2 LQKENI. CDR3 length: 13 residues.

The sequenced sample consisted of blood. The source of this sequence is a woman between 45 and 65 years old with Graves' hyperthyroidism that later progressed to Graves' ophthalmopathy. The V call is TRBV18, the J call TRBJ1-5; D is undetermined. This CDR3 reads CASSLWENQPQHF. The CDR3 DNA follows: TGTGCCAGCTCACTCTGGGAAAATCAGCCCCAGCATTTT.